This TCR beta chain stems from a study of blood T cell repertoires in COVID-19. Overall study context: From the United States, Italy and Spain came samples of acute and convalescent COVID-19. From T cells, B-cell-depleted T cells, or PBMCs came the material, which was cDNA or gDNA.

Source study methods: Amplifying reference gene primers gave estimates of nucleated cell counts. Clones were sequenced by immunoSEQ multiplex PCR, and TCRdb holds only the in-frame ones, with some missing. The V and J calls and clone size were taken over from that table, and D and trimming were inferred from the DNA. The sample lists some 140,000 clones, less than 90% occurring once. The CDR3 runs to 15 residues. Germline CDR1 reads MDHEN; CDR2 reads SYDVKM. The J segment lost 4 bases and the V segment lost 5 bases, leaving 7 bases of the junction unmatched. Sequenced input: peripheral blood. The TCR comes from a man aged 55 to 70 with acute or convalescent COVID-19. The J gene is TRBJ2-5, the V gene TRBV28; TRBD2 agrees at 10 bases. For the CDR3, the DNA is TGTGCCAGCAGTAAAACTAGCGGGGCAGTAGAGACCCAGTACTTC. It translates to CASSKTSGAVETQYF.